Listed here are 6 T cell receptor beta chains from one sample, sequenced in a study of blood T cell repertoires in COVID-19. Profiled with immunoSEQ multiplex PCR; TCRdb holds only in-frame clones, not every one. Altogether more than 95,000 clones are present, 70% to 85% being singletons, with the ten largest covering just under 7.5%. Material: peripheral blood. The origin of the receptors is a man between 70 and 80 years old with active or convalescent COVID-19.

The J gene is TRBJ2-5, the V gene TRBV5-6, with a weak D call TRBD2 (6 bases). V was cut by 1 base and J by 5 bases, with 9 bases left in between. Germline CDR1 SGHDT, CDR2 YYEEEE. The CDR3 spans 13 residues. The DNA for the CDR3 is TGTGCCAGCAGCTTGCTAGCGCGGGAGACCCAGTACTTC. Residues: CASSLLARETQYF.

This clone was seen a single time. The rearrangement uses TRBV7-8 and TRBJ2-1; 7 bases map to TRBD1. The CDR3 has 14 residues. The germline V gene encodes CDR1 SGHVS and CDR2 FQNEAQ. V gave up 1 base and J gave up 10 bases; unmatched junction bases: 7. CDR3 nucleotide sequence: TGTGCCAGCAGCTTAGGACAGGGTTTGGGGGAGCAGTTCTTC. Protein: CASSLGQGLGEQFF.

This clone was seen only once. The chain combines TRBV2 with TRBJ2-1; weak D call: TRBD2 (6 bases). The CDR3 length is 13 residues. Germline V gene lookup returns CDR1 SNHLY and CDR2 FYNNEI. V was trimmed by 6 bases and J by 9 bases, leaving 15 bases between them. CDR3: CASRRGPGSEQFF. The CDR3 nucleotides read TGTGCCAGCAGGCGGGGCCCGGGCAGTGAGCAGTTCTTC.

The chain is built from TRBV5-1 and TRBJ1-6; TRBD1 agrees at 9 bases. The CDR3 loop spans 15 amino acids. Germline V gene sequence: CDR1 SGHRS, CDR2 YFSETQ. V lost 1 base to trimming and J lost 10 bases; unmatched junction nucleotides: 6. The CDR3 spells CASSLKGQGGSPLHF. DNA of the CDR3: TGCGCCAGCAGCTTGAAGGGACAGGGTGGCTCACCCCTCCACTTT.

The rearrangement joins TRBV28 to TRBJ1-1; 7 bases map to TRBD1. CDR1 MDHEN and CDR2 SYDVKM come from the germline V gene. Trimming took 7 bases from V and 1 from J; bases not matched to a gene: 9. This CDR3 contains 15 residues. Here the CDR3 reads CASTSIDRENTEAFF. The CDR3 DNA is TGTGCCAGCACCTCCATCGACAGGGAGAACACTGAAGCTTTCTTT.

The rearrangement uses TRBV6-5 and TRBJ1-2, with unresolved D. This CDR3 has 12 amino acids. Germline V gene sequence: CDR1 MNHEY, CDR2 SVGAGI. V was shortened by 7 bases and J by 6 bases, with 12 bases between the two germline ends. CDR3 sequence reads: CASTQSGDGYTF. In DNA, the CDR3 is TGTGCCAGCACTCAGTCCGGGGATGGCTACACCTTC.